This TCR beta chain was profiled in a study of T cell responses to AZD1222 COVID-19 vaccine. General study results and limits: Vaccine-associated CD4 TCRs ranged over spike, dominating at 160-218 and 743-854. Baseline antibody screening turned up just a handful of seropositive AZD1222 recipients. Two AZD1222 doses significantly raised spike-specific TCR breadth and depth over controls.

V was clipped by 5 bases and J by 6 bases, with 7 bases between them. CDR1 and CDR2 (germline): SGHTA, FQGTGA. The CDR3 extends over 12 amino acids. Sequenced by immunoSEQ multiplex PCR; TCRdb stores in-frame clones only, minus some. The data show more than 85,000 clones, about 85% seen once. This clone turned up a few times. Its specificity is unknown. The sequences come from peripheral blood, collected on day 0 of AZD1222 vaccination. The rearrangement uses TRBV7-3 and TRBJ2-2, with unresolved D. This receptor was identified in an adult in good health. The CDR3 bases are TGTGCCAGCAGCCTATTGGCCGGGGAGCTGTTTTTT. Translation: CASSLLAGELFF.